The 13 T cell receptor beta chains below were found in one sample sequenced in a study of a mutant IDH1 vaccine in newly diagnosed glioma (dated by TCRdb to about 2021). Library method: the immunoSEQ multiplex PCR assay. TCRdb retrieved this table from immuneACCESS and kept in-frame rearrangements only. Not all clones are present; in checked studies, unresolved V genes account for under half, and no reason is known for the remainder. The sample profile shows some 61,000 clones; more than 70% of them were found once. Together, the top ten hold approximately 12% of the sample. The antigens of these receptors remain unknown. The intended sense of this specimen's time point label: week 35, safety follow-up. A 20-mer mutant IDH1 peptide at 300 micrograms in Montanide made up each vaccine dose, which was injected subcutaneously together with topical imiquimod. Sample: PBMCs, taken from a glioma patient whose treatment included an IDH1 peptide vaccine. These TCRs come from a man between 18 and 35 years old with glioma.

This chain joins TRBV19 and TRBJ2-7, with TRBD2 as a possible D gene (7 bases). The CDR3 extends over 14 amino acids. The ends were cut back, 6 bases at V and 2 bases at J, with 14 bases in the middle. CDR1 and CDR2 from the germline V gene are LNHDA and SQIVND (reference sequence). The CDR3 DNA follows: TGTGCCAGTAGGCAGGGGAGGGGGACCTACGAGCAGTACTTC. Protein sequence: CASRQGRGTYEQYF.

This clone was detected once. This chain uses TRBV5-6 with TRBJ2-3; TRBD2 matches 9 bases. The V segment lost 0 bases and the J segment 6 bases; nucleotides outside the gene matches: 8. Germline CDR1 is SGHDT and CDR2 is YYEEEE. This CDR3 comprises 16 residues. CDR3 nucleotide sequence: TGTGCCAGCAGCTTGGCTCTGCGGGGGGGCTTGGATACGCAGTATTTT. Residues: CASSLALRGGLDTQYF.

The chain links TRBV6-5 to TRBJ2-3; 8 bases are a match to TRBD1. From germline, CDR1 is MNHEY and CDR2 SVGAGI. V shed 2 bases and J 3 bases; nucleotides not matched to a gene: 4. The CDR3 sequence is 15 residues long. This chain's CDR3 is CASSYSNRGTDTQYF. The CDR3 nucleotides read TGTGCCAGCAGTTACAGCAACAGGGGGACAGATACGCAGTATTTT.

Comments on this clone: Other DNA variants within this sample encode the same CDR3. V and J are TRBV4-1 and TRBJ1-2; no reliable D call. Trimming pared 0 bases from V and 2 bases from J, leaving 10 bases between. The CDR3 is made up of 15 amino acids. CDR1 is MGHRA and CDR2 is YSYEKL in the germline V gene. The CDR3 sequence is CASSQDLGGNYGYTF. Written as DNA, the CDR3 is TGCGCCAGCAGCCAAGATCTAGGCGGAAACTATGGCTACACCTTC.

This rearrangement joins TRBV5-1 to TRBJ2-7; 7 bases align to TRBD2. Germline V gene sequence: CDR1 SGHRS, CDR2 YFSETQ. With 4 bases clipped from V and 4 bases from J, the junction kept 5 bases outside the gene matches. This CDR3 spans 13 amino acids. CDR3 nucleotide sequence: TGCGCCAGCAGCGTGGGGGGGGAGTACGAGCAGTACTTC. Its translation: CASSVGGEYEQYF.

The chain uses TRBV29-1 and TRBJ2-1; D is uncertain. The CDR3 contains 15 residues. Trimming removed 4 bases at V and 8 bases at J, with 21 bases between. Germline CDR1 SQVTM, CDR2 ANQGSEA. CDR3 coding DNA: TGCAGCGTTGTCACAGACCCTGGACGGACGTATGAGCAGTTCTTC. Amino acid sequence: CSVVTDPGRTYEQFF.

The chain joins TRBV19 to TRBJ1-4; tentatively, D is TRBD1 (6 bases). V was clipped by 4 bases and J by 0 bases, with 21 bases between them. This CDR3 spans 19 amino acids. Germline CDR1 and CDR2: LNHDA and SQIVND (reference sequence). As DNA, the CDR3 is TGTGCCAGTAGTACACGGACAGCCCAAGGAGGGGCAACTAATGAAAAACTGTTTTTT. Translated, it gives CASSTRTAQGGATNEKLFF.

This clone was observed a handful of times. This chain connects TRBV30 to TRBJ1-1, with D hard to call. This CDR3 comprises 11 residues. From germline, CDR1 is GTSNPN and CDR2 SVGIG (reference sequence). Trimming left V 2 bases short and J 8 bases short, with 9 bases between. The CDR3 region is CAWSTSDEAFF. The CDR3 nucleotides read TGTGCCTGGAGTACATCGGACGAAGCTTTCTTT.

V is TRBV7-3 and J is TRBJ2-7, with 7 bases identical to TRBD1. The CDR3 contains 14 residues. CDR1 and CDR2 from the germline V gene are SGHTA and FQGTGA. After removal of 5 bases from V and 2 bases from J, the junction contained 6 bases not matched to a gene. CDR3 sequence reads: CASSPTGFTYEQYF. The CDR3, as DNA: TGTGCCAGCAGCCCGACAGGGTTCACCTACGAGCAGTACTTC.

The V call is TRBV27, the J call TRBJ2-7; 7 bases agree with TRBD2. The length of the CDR3 is 15 residues. CDR1 is MNHEY, CDR2 SMNVEV, per germline (reference sequence). V shed 6 bases and J 6 bases; nucleotides not matched to a gene: 14. CDR3 amino acids: CASSRSWGGVSEQYF. DNA of the CDR3: TGTGCCAGCAGCCGCTCATGGGGGGGAGTGTCCGAGCAGTACTTC.

The rearrangement joins TRBV19 to TRBJ1-4; D remains ambiguous. V dropped 7 bases and J dropped 5 bases, with 5 bases sitting between them. The CDR3 consists of 11 residues. CDR1 LNHDA and CDR2 SQIVND come from the germline V gene (reference sequence). The chain's CDR3 is CASTKNEKLFF. The CDR3 bases are TGTGCCAGTACTAAGAATGAAAAACTGTTTTTT.

This clone was detected only a few times. The genes are TRBV28 and TRBJ1-1; the D gene is possibly TRBD1 (5 bases). The CDR3 is 16 residues long. V lost 6 bases and J 0 bases, leaving 17 bases between the germline ends. From germline, CDR1 is MDHEN and CDR2 SYDVKM. In DNA form, the CDR3 reads TGTGCCAGCAGCCCGCTGGGACCGGACATGAACACTGAAGCTTTCTTT. It yields the protein CASSPLGPDMNTEAFF.

The gene calls are TRBV5-1 and TRBJ2-1; D is ambiguous. The CDR3 runs 13 residues. Trimming pared 2 bases from V and 9 bases from J, leaving 12 bases between. The germline V gene has CDR1 SGHRS and CDR2 YFSETQ. CDR3 in DNA: TGCGCCAGCAGCTTAAGAGGAGAGGTTGAGCAGTTCTTC. Encoded protein: CASSLRGEVEQFF.